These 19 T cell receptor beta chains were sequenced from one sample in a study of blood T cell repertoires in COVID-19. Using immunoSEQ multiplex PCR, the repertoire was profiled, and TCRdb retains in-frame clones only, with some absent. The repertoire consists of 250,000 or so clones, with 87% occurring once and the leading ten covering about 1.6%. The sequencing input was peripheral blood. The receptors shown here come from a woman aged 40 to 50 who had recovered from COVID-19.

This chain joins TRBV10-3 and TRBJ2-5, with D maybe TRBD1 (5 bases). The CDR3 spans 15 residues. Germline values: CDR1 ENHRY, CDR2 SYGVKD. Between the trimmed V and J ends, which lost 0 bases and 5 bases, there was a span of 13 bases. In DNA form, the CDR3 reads TGTGCCATCAGTGAGTCTAGGGGATTTGGGGAGACCCAGTACTTC. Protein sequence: CAISESRGFGETQYF.

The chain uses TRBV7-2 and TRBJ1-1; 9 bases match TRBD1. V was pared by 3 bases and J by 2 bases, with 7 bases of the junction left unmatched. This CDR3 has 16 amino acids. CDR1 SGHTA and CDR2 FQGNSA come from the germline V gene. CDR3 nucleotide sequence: TGTGCCAGCAGCTTCACAGGGGGCTGGGTAAACACTGAAGCTTTCTTT. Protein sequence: CASSFTGGWVNTEAFF.

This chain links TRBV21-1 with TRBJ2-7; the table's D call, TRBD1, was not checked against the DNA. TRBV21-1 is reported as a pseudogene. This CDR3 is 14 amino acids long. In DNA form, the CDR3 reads TGTGCCAGCAGCAAAGATGGCCAGTCCTACGAGCAGTACTTC. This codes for CASSKDGQSYEQYF.

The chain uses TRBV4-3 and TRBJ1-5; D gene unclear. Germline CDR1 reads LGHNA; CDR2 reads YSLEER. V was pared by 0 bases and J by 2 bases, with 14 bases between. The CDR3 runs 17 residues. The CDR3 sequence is CASSQDIGGIGNQPQHF. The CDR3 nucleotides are TGCGCCAGCAGCCAAGATATCGGCGGAATCGGCAATCAGCCCCAGCATTTT.

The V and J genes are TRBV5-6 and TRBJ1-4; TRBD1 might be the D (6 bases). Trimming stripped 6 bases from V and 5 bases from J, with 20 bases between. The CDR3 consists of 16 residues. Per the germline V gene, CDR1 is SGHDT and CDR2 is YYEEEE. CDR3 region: CASTRTAFKLNEKLFF. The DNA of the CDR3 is TGTGCCAGCACCCGGACAGCCTTTAAACTGAATGAAAAACTGTTTTTT.

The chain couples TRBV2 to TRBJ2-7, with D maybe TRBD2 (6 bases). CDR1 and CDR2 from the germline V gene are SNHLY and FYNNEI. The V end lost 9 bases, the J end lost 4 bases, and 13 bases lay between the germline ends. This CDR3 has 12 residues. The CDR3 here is CARGDSGYEQYF. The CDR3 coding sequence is TGTGCCAGGGGGGACTCCGGGTACGAGCAGTACTTC.

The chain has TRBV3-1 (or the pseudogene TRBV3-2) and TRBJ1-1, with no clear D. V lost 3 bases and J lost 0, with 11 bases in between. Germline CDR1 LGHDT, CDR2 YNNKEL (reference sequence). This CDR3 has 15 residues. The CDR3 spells CASSHFPRLNTEAFF. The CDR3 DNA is TGTGCCAGCAGCCATTTTCCCAGGCTGAACACTGAAGCTTTCTTT.

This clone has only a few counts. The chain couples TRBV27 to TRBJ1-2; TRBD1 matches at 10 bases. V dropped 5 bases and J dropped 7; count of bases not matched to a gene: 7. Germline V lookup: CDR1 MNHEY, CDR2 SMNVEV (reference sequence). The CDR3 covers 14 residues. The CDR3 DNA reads TGTGCCAGCAGTCCTAAGCGGGACAGGGGTGGCTACACCTTC. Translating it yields CASSPKRDRGGYTF.

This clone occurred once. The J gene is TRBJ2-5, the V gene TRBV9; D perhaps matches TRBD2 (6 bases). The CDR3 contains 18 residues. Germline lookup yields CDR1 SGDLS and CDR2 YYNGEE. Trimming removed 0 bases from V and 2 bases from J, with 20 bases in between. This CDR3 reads CASSVGGEPTGLQETQYF. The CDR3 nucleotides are TGTGCCAGCAGCGTAGGCGGGGAACCTACGGGCCTACAAGAGACCCAGTACTTC. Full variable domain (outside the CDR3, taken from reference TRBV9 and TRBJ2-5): DSGVTQTPKHLITATGQRVTLRCSPRSGDLSVYWYQQSLDQGLQFLIQYYNGEERAKGNILERFSAQQFPDLHSELNLSSLELGDSALYFCASSVGGEPTGLQETQYFGPGTRLLVL.

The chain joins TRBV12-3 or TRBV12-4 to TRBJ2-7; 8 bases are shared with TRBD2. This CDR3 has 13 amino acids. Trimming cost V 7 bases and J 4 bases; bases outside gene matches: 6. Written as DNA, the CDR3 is TGTGCCAGCACCCCGGGGGGGCTGTACGAGCAGTACTTC. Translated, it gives CASTPGGLYEQYF.

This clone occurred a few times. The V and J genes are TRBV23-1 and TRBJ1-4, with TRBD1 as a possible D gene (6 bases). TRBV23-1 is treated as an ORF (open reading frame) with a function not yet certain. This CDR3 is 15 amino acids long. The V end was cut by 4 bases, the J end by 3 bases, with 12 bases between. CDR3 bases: TGCGCCAGCAGTCGTACAGGGTGTGCTAATGAAAAACTGTTTTTT. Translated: CASSRTGCANEKLFF.

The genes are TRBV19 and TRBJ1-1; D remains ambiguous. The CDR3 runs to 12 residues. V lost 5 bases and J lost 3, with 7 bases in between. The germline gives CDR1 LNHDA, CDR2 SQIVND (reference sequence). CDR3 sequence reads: CASSLSYTEAFF. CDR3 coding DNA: TGTGCCAGTAGTCTTTCGTACACTGAAGCTTTCTTT.

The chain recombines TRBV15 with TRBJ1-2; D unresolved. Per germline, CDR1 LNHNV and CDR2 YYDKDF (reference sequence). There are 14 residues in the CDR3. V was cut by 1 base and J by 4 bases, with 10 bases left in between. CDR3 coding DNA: TGTGCCACCAGCAGAGGGGAGGCAGCCTATGGCTACACCTTC. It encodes CATSRGEAAYGYTF.

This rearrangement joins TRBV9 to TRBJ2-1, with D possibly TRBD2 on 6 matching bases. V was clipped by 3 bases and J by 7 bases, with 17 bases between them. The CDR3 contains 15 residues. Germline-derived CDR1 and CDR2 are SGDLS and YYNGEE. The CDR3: CASSAPGWAGNEQFF. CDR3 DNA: TGTGCCAGCAGCGCGCCGGGTTGGGCGGGGAATGAGCAGTTCTTC.

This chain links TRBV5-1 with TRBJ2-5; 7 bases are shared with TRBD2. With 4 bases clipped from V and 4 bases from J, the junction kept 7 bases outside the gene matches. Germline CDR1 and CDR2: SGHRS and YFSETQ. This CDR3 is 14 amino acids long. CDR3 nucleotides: TGCGCCAGCAGCGATCAGGGCGGGGGAGAGACCCAGTACTTC. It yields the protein CASSDQGGGETQYF. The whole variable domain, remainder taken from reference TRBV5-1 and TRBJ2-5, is KAGVTQTPRYLIKTRGQQVTLSCSPISGHRSVSWYQQTPGQGLQFLFEYFSETQRNKGNFPGRFSGRQFSNSRSEMNVSTLELGDSALYLCASSDQGGGETQYFGPGTRLLVL.

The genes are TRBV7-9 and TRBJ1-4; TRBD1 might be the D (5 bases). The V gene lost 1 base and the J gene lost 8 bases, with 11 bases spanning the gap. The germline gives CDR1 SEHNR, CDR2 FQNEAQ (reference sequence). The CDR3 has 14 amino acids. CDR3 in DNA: TGTGCCAGCAGCTTAGGGGGGGTACAAGAAAAACTGTTTTTT. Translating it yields CASSLGGVQEKLFF.

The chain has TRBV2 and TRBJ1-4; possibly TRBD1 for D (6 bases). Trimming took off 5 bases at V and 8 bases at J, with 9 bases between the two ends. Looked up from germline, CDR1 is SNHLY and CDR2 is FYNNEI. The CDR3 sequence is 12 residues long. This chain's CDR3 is CASSSQGEKLFF. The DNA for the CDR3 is TGTGCCAGCAGTTCGCAGGGGGAAAAACTGTTTTTT.

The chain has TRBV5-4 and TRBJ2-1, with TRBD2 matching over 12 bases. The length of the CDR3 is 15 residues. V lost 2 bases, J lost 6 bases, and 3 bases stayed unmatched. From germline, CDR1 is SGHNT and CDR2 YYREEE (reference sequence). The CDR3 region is CASSFPLAGGNEQFF. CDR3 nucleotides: TGTGCCAGCAGCTTCCCACTAGCGGGGGGCAATGAGCAGTTCTTC. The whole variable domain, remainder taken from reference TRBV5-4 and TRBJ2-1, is ETGVTQSPTHLIKTRGQQVTLRCSSQSGHNTVSWYQQALGQGPQFIFQYYREEENGRGNFPPRFSGLQFPNYSSELNVNALELDDSALYLCASSFPLAGGNEQFFGPGTRLTVL.

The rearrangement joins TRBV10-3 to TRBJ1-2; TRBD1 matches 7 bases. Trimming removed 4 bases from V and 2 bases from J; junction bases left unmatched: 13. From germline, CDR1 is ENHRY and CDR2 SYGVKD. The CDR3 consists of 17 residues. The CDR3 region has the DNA TGTGCCATCAGTGTTAAGTTGGGTGGACAGGAGAACTATGGCTACACCTTC. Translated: CAISVKLGGQENYGYTF.